The following is a TCR beta chain sequence with its context. Its antigen is currently unknown. This entry belongs to a study of regulatory T cells in long-lasting Graves disease. With V trimmed by 5 bases and J by 11 bases, 14 bases remained unmatched. Germline V gene sequence: CDR1 MNHNS, CDR2 SASEGT. This CDR3 region has 15 residues. The time point is: newly diagnosed GD, antithyroid drugs for less than 3 months. There was RNA extracted from PBMCs, and the TCR library was made from it. Points from the study as a whole: Gene preferences differed: TRBV28, TRBJ1-2, TRBJ2-5 in persistent cases.

Library construction for TCR beta used iRepertoire HTBI primers and Arm-PCR of CDR3 regions. From the multiplex PCR reads, TCRdb called clonotypes with MiXCR, one entry per CDR3 protein. The sample has roughly 500,000 distinct CDR3 sequences, 13% seen once; the top ten hold more than 8.5%. These data also formed part of another study, on T cells in Graves' hyperthyroidism and ophthalmopathy. That paper notes: Ophthalmopathy, which appeared later, was predicted by the model a median 6.5 months before onset.

Sequences were derived from peripheral blood mononuclear cells (PBMCs), sampled at new diagnosis, from a patient treated with antithyroid drugs. This TCR derives from a man younger than 40 with Graves disease. The rearrangement joins TRBV6-1 to TRBJ2-1; 8 bases match TRBD2. For the CDR3, the DNA is TGTGCCAGCAGTAAAACTAGCGGAGTAGGCCCCAAGCAGTTCTTC. Amino acids: CASSKTSGVGPKQFF.